Listed below are T cell receptor beta chains from one sample, sequenced in a study of shared clonotypes between healthy human individuals. Only in-frame clones appear in the TCRdb table, and some are missing; sequencing was by immunoSEQ multiplex PCR. The sample records over a million clones, approximately 98.5% being singletons. The sequencing input was naive CD4+ T cells sorted from blood. The receptors shown here come from a man younger than 40 in good health. The CDR3 runs from the conserved cysteine through the conserved F or W. A D gene is named only where the DNA matches it firmly. Where a row states a size, it is once, few, many or the class of an expanded clone; other rows omit it.

d_call clone_size j_call v_call cdr3_aa cdr3_nt
TRBD2 . TRBJ2-7 TRBV7-6 CASSAGLAGNTYEQYF TGTGCCAGCAGCGCGGGACTAGCGGGTAATACCTACGAGCAGTACTTC
TRBD2 . TRBJ2-1 TRBV10-2 CASRPTSGMGGNEQFF TGCGCCAGCAGACCGACTAGCGGGATGGGGGGGAATGAGCAGTTCTTC
. . TRBJ1-4 TRBV28 CASSSRENEKLFF TGTGCCAGCAGTTCTCGTGAGAATGAAAAACTGTTTTTT
. . TRBJ2-5 TRBV19 CASSIKGIGETQYF TGTGCCAGTAGTATTAAGGGGATTGGAGAGACCCAGTACTTC
. . TRBJ2-4 TRBV11-2 CASTRGNIQYF TGTGCCAGCACACGGGGAAACATTCAGTACTTC
. . TRBJ2-2 TRBV27 CASSLAGVTQPGTGELFF TGTGCCAGCAGTTTAGCCGGTGTCACTCAACCGGGCACCGGGGAGCTGTTTTTT
TRBD1 . TRBJ1-4 TRBV7-2 CASSAGQRYEKLFF TGTGCCAGCAGCGCGGGACAGCGTTATGAAAAACTGTTTTTT
. . TRBJ2-3 TRBV10-3 CAISESSDTQYF TGTGCCATCAGTGAGTCGAGCGATACGCAGTATTTT
. . TRBJ2-1 TRBV29-1 CSLGGSLYNEQFF TGCAGCCTCGGCGGCAGCCTCTACAATGAGCAGTTCTTC
. . TRBJ1-2 TRBV25-1 CASSESGQNYGYTF TGTGCCAGCAGTGAGTCAGGACAGAACTATGGCTACACCTTC
TRBD1 . TRBJ1-2 TRBV10-3 CAISRPGQGNGYTF TGTGCCATCAGTAGACCGGGACAGGGGAATGGCTACACCTTC
. . TRBJ1-1 TRBV2 CASSLAPARVTEAFF TGTGCCAGCAGTCTAGCCCCTGCCCGAGTCACTGAAGCTTTCTTT
TRBD1 . TRBJ1-5 TRBV19 CASSLPSGQGRGGNQPQHF TGTGCCAGTAGTTTGCCCTCCGGACAGGGGAGAGGTGGCAATCAGCCCCAGCATTTT
. . TRBJ2-1 TRBV7-6 CASSSRLGSSYNEQFF TGTGCCAGCAGCTCAAGGCTAGGAAGCTCCTACAATGAGCAGTTCTTC
. . TRBJ1-5 TRBV10-3 CAISAQIGLQPQHF TGTGCCATCAGTGCTCAGATAGGTTTACAGCCCCAGCATTTT
. . TRBJ2-1 TRBV11-2 CASSPLFGRRENEQFF TGTGCCAGCAGCCCCTTGTTCGGGAGACGCGAGAATGAGCAGTTCTTC
. . TRBJ2-4 TRBV7-2 CASSLHQTQGLAKNIQYF TGTGCCAGCAGCTTACATCAAACCCAGGGACTAGCCAAAAACATTCAGTACTTC
. . TRBJ1-1 TRBV11-3 CASSFGGPSTEAFF TGTGCCAGCAGCTTCGGGGGGCCGAGCACTGAAGCTTTCTTT
. . TRBJ2-7 TRBV30 CAWRRLGAGSYEQYF TGTGCCTGGAGACGTTTGGGGGCTGGGAGCTACGAGCAGTACTTC
. . TRBJ2-5 TRBV7-8 CASSLKEQNLQETQYF TGTGCCAGCAGCTTAAAGGAGCAGAACCTTCAAGAGACCCAGTACTTC
. . TRBJ2-2 TRBV19 CASSTLGSGELFF TGTGCCAGTAGTACCCTAGGGTCCGGGGAGCTGTTTTTT
TRBD1 . TRBJ2-3 TRBV29-1 CSAGQGDTQYF TGCAGCGCTGGACAGGGAGATACGCAGTATTTT
. . TRBJ2-5 TRBV5-4 CASSLVGGYQETQYF TGTGCCAGCAGCTTGGTCGGGGGCTACCAAGAGACCCAGTACTTC
. . TRBJ2-7 TRBV19 CASSIGPSYEQYF TGTGCCAGTAGTATTGGCCCTTCCTACGAGCAGTACTTC
TRBD1 . TRBJ2-1 TRBV19 CASSIRDRGGAEQFF TGTGCCAGTAGTATCCGGGACAGGGGCGGTGCTGAGCAGTTCTTC
TRBD2 . TRBJ2-2 TRBV7-9 CASSLARLAGGMNTGELFF TGTGCCAGCAGCTTAGCGCGGCTAGCGGGAGGTATGAACACCGGGGAGCTGTTTTTT
. . TRBJ1-2 TRBV28 CASRRTDQYGYTF TGTGCCAGCAGACGAACAGATCAGTATGGCTACACCTTC
TRBD1 once TRBJ1-5 TRBV7-8 CASSSGTGVGNQPQHF TGTGCCAGCAGCTCGGGGACAGGGGTTGGCAATCAGCCCCAGCATTTT
. . TRBJ2-7 TRBV7-8 CASGRTSRSYEQYF TGTGCCAGCGGGCGAACCTCGAGATCCTACGAGCAGTACTTC
. . TRBJ1-5 TRBV6-1 CASSAAGTQPQHF TGTGCCAGCAGTGCGGCAGGGACTCAGCCCCAGCATTTT
TRBD2 once TRBJ2-1 TRBV7-9 CASSLAGTSGSYNEQFF TGTGCCAGCAGCTTAGCGGGTACTAGCGGCTCCTACAATGAGCAGTTCTTC
. . TRBJ1-5 TRBV2 CASSENGRGDQPQHF TGTGCCAGCAGTGAAAATGGTAGGGGGGATCAGCCCCAGCATTTT
TRBD1 . TRBJ2-7 TRBV6-5 CASSVGQGAYEQYF TGTGCCAGCAGTGTTGGACAGGGGGCGTACGAGCAGTACTTC
. . TRBJ2-7 TRBV9 CASSVAPDGSYEQYF TGTGCCAGCAGCGTAGCCCCGGACGGCTCCTACGAGCAGTACTTC
. . TRBJ2-3 TRBV6-5 CASSYIGMLYF TGTGCCAGCAGTTACATAGGGATGTTGTATTTT